A selection of T cell receptor beta chains follows, all from one sample in a study of technical replicates of blood from a handful of donors. Method: immunoSEQ multiplex PCR; TCRdb's copy keeps in-frame clones and lacks some. The sample gives fewer than 90,000 clones, 90% to 95% of which show up once; more than 0.2% is in the top ten. The sequenced sample consisted of T cells isolated from PBMCs. The receptors stem from a human donor in good health. The CDR3 runs from the conserved cysteine through the conserved F or W. A D gene is named only where the DNA matches it firmly. Size is stated for part of the rows, as once, few or many counts, or as a class when the clone is expanded.

D gene,J gene,V gene,clone size,CDR3 protein,CDR3 DNA
-,TRBJ1-2,TRBV7-9,few,CASSLVGRPGGYGYTF,TGTGCCAGCAGCTTAGTAGGCAGACCTGGAGGCTATGGCTACACCTTC
-,TRBJ2-5,TRBV28,-,CASSGSGRETQYF,TGTGCCAGCAGTGGTAGCGGAAGAGAGACCCAGTACTTC
TRBD2,TRBJ2-3,TRBV7-9,-,CASSLGTSGADTQYF,TGTGCCAGCAGCTTGGGGACTAGCGGGGCAGATACGCAGTATTTT
TRBD1,TRBJ2-4,TRBV23-1,-,CASSHSNRGRNIQYF,TGCGCCAGCAGTCACTCTAACAGGGGGCGGAACATTCAGTACTTC
TRBD2,TRBJ2-5,TRBV11-3,-,CASSASPGLAGGSVETQYF,TGTGCCAGCAGCGCTTCACCGGGACTAGCGGGGGGGAGTGTGGAGACCCAGTACTTC
-,TRBJ2-7,TRBV20-1,-,CSASLRYEQYF,TGCAGTGCTAGTTTGCGTTACGAGCAGTACTTC
TRBD1,TRBJ1-5,TRBV2,-,CASAGQGFNQPQHF,TGTGCCAGTGCGGGACAGGGGTTCAATCAGCCCCAGCATTTT
TRBD1,TRBJ1-1,TRBV12-5,-,CASGLITGAGWNTEAFF,TGTGCTAGTGGTTTGATAACAGGGGCGGGGTGGAACACTGAAGCTTTCTTT
-,TRBJ1-4,TRBV28,-,CASSFWRQATNEKLFF,TGTGCCAGCAGTTTCTGGAGACAGGCAACTAATGAAAAACTGTTTTTT
-,TRBJ1-6,TRBV2,-,CASSEEGNSPLHF,TGTGCCAGCAGTGAGGAGGGTAATTCACCCCTCCACTTT
-,TRBJ1-1,TRBV19,-,CASSIDGGEAFF,TGTGCCAGTAGTATAGACGGCGGTGAAGCTTTCTTT
TRBD1,TRBJ2-1,TRBV6-5,-,CASSYASGTGQFF,TGTGCCAGCAGTTACGCCTCCGGGACAGGGCAATTCTTC
TRBD1,TRBJ1-5,TRBV27,-,CASSYRGVQPQHF,TGTGCCAGCAGTTACAGGGGAGTTCAGCCCCAGCATTTT
TRBD1,TRBJ1-4,TRBV9,-,CASSAQGQPFEKLFF,TGTGCCAGCAGCGCTCAGGGACAGCCCTTCGAAAAACTGTTTTTT
-,TRBJ2-1,TRBV2,once,CASSESGLAYNEQFF,TGTGCCAGCAGTGAGTCAGGACTGGCATACAATGAGCAGTTCTTC
TRBD2,TRBJ2-7,TRBV4-1,-,CASSQREGSYEQYF,TGCGCCAGCAGCCAGCGGGAGGGATCCTACGAGCAGTACTTC
-,TRBJ2-1,TRBV9,-,CASSRYNEQFF,TGTGCCAGCAGCCGCTACAATGAGCAGTTCTTC
-,TRBJ1-3,TRBV10-3,once,CAISESASSGNTIYF,TGTGCCATCAGTGAAAGTGCGAGTTCTGGAAACACCATATATTTT
-,TRBJ1-1,TRBV5-1,-,CASSLLQGSTEAFF,TGCGCCAGCAGCCTCTTACAGGGTAGCACTGAAGCTTTCTTT
TRBD2,TRBJ2-5,TRBV6-1,-,CASSEAPGLDMETQYF,TGTGCCAGCAGTGAAGCTCCGGGACTAGATATGGAGACCCAGTACTTC
TRBD2,TRBJ2-7,TRBV5-1,-,CASRDYAYPEQYF,TGCGCCAGCCGGGACTACGCTTACCCCGAGCAGTACTTC
TRBD1,TRBJ1-1,TRBV7-2,-,CASRHRTGLEAFF,TGTGCCAGCAGACATAGGACAGGGTTAGAAGCTTTCTTT
TRBD2,TRBJ2-1,TRBV19,-,CASRTLWTSGRSLDEQFF,TGTGCCAGTAGGACTCTTTGGACTAGCGGGAGAAGTCTGGATGAGCAGTTCTTC